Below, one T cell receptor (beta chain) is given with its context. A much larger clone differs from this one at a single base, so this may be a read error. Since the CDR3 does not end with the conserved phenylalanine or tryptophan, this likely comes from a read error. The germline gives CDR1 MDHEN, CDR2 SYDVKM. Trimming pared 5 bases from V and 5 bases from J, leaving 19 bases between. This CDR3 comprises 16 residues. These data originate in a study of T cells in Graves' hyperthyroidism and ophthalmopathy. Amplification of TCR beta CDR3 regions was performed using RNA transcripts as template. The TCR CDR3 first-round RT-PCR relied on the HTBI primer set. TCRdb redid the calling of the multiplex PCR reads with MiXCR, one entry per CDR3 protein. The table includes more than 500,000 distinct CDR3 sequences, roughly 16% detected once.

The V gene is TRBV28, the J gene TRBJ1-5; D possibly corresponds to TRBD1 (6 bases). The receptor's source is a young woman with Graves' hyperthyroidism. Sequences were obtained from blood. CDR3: CASSLRGGERDQPQHL. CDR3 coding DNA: TGTGCCAGCAGTCTCCGAGGGGGGGAACGAGATCAGCCCCAGCATCTT.